This note documents a single TCR beta chain sequence. This clone was picked up many times. The antigen it recognizes is unknown. There are no base qualities to consult, and no much larger clone falls within one base. The entry originates in a study of metastatic and nonmetastatic thyroid tumors (dated by TCRdb to 2018 to 2020). Background on the whole study: For patients with malignant and with benign thyroid disease, the researchers compared repertoires between peripheral blood samples and tumor or nodule tissue samples.

Findings and caveats that apply to the study as a whole: In both blood and tumor samples, malignant tumors were reported to have significantly higher TCR beta diversity than benign nodules.

Looking up the germline V gene yields CDR1 MDHEN and CDR2 SYDVKM. From the cysteine up to the phenylalanine, the CDR3 has a length of 19 residues. Only the CDR3 DNA is retained, 57 bases long and in frame from the first base. V loses 8 bases, J loses 1 base, and the germline ends lie 27 bases apart. The library was prepared using PCR. Data came from an Illumina HiSeq 4000. High-throughput sequencing was used to profile the TCR beta-chain CDR3 region of every patient. Per the source publication's procedure: A classifier to discriminate distant-metastatic papillary thyroid cancer patients was built from CDR3 differences across clinicopathological groups. To measure repertoire diversity the researchers used the Shannon index, while the Morisita-Horn index served to gauge how similar the tumor and blood repertoires were. TCRdb applied fastp at Q25 and MiXCR to the public reads, then kept only in-frame beta chains. The V and J calls reflect TCRdb's pipeline rather than the authors' work. The sample contains just over 70,000 clones, more than 15% of them found a single time. Of the sample, around 13% falls within the top ten clones.

Before undergoing thyroid surgery, none of the patients had been given any kind of treatment. Using T-cell receptor beta sequencing, the researchers looked back retrospectively at clinical samples from patients, gathered between about 2011 and 2019. The sample consisted of blood. The sequence derives from a female donor with papillary thyroid cancer or a benign thyroid nodule (not recorded which). Some clones in this sample may be carry-over from other donors' samples. The chain couples TRBV28 to TRBJ2-4; a weak D assignment points to TRBD2 (5 bases agree). The DNA reads TGTGCCAGCTCATTGCTAGCCTCCAGCGGTCGGCTGGCCAAAAACATTCAGTACTTC. Its protein reads: CASSLLASSGRLAKNIQYF.